This TCR beta chain was sequenced in a study of blood T cells in healthy people across ages. With a J-beta primer mix and a sample-barcoded 5' primer, a second PCR ran about 6 to 11 cycles. TCRdb used MiXCR to reprocess the 5' RACE reads, holding one entry per CDR3 protein. The table has approximately 810,000 distinct CDR3 sequences, approximately 35% seen once. The V gene lost 7 bases and the J gene lost 3 bases, with 18 bases spanning the gap. The CDR3 has 14 residues. CDR1 DFQATT and CDR2 SNEGSKA come from the germline V gene (reference sequence). This clonotype showed up just a few times. Extracted total RNA amounted to at least 6 micrograms for each sample.

The chain carries TRBV20-1 and TRBJ1-1; D remains ambiguous. Input material: blood. This sequence was found in a man between 18 and 29 years old in good health. The CDR3 here is CSGRASTADTEAFF. The CDR3 DNA sequence: TGCAGTGGTCGGGCTTCTACTGCGGACACTGAAGCTTTCTTT.